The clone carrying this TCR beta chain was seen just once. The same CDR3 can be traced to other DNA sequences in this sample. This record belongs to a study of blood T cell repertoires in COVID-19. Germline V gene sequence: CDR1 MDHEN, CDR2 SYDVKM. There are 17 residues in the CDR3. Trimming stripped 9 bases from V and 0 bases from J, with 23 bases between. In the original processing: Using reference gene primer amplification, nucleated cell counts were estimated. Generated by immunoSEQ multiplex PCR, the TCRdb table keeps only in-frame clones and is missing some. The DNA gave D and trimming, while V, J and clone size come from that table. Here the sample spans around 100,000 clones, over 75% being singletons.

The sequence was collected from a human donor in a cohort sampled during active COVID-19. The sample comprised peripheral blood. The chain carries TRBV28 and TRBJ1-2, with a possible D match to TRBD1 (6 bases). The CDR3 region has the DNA TGTGCCAGTAGCCCTCTAGGGGAGGGGGTGTCTAACTATGGCTACACCTTC. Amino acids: CASSPLGEGVSNYGYTF.